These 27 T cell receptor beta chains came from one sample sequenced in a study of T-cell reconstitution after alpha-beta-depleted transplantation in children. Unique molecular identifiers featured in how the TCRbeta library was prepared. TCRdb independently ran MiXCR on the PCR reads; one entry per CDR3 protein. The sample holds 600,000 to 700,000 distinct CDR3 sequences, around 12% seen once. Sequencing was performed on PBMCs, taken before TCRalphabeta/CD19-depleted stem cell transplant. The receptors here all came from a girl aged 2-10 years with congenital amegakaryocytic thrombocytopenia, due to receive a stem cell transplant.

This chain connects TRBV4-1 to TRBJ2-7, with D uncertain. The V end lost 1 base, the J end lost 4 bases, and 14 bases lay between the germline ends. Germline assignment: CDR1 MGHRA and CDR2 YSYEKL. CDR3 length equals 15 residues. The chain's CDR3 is CASSQVAVGLYEQYF. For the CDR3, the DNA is TGCGCCAGCAGCCAAGTGGCAGTCGGTCTTTACGAGCAGTACTTC.

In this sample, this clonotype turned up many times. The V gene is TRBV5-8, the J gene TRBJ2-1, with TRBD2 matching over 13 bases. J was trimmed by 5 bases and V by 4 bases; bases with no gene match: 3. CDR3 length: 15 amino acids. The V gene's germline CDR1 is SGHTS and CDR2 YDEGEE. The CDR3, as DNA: TGTGCCAGCAGCACCGGGACTAGCGGGGACAATGAGCAGTTCTTC. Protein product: CASSTGTSGDNEQFF.

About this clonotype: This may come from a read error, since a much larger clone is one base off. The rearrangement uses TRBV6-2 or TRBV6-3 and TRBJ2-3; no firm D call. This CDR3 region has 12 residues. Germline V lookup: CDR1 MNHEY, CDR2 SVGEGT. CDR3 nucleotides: TGTGCCAGCAGTTATCAGGCGGATATGCAGTATTTT. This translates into CASSYQADMQYF.

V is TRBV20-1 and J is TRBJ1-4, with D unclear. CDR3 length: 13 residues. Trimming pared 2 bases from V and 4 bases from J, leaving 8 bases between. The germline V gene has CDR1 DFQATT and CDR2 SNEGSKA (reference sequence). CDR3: CSARYEINEKLFF. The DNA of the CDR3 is TGCAGTGCTAGATATGAGATTAATGAAAAACTGTTTTTT.

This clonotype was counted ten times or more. The CDR3: CASSVGSTEQFF. The CDR3 region has the DNA TGTGCCAGCAGCGTAGGAAGTACAGAGCAGTTCTTC. This chain uses TRBV9 with TRBJ2-1; no reliable D call. The CDR3 is 12 amino acids. The germline CDR1 and CDR2 sequences are SGDLS and YYNGEE. Between the trimmed V and J ends, which lost 0 bases and 10 bases, there was a span of 8 bases.

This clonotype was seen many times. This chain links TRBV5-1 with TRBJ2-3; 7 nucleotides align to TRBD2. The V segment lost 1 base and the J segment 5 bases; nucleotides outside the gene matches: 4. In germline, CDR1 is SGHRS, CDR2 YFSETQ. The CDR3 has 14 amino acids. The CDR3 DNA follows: TGCGCCAGCAGCTTGTTACTAGCGATAGATACGCAGTATTTT. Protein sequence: CASSLLLAIDTQYF.

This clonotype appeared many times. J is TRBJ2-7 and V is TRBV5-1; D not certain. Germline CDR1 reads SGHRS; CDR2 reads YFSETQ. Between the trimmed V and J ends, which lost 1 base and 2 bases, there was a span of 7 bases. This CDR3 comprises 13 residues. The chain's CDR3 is CASSLRSTYEQYF. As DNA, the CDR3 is TGCGCCAGCAGCTTGCGGTCAACCTACGAGCAGTACTTC.

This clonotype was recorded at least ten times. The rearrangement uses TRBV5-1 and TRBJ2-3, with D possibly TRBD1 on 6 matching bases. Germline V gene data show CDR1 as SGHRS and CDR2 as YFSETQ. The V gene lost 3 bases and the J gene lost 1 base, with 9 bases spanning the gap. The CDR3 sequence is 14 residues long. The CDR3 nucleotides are TGCGCCAGCAGCTCCCCAGGGGGCACAGATACGCAGTATTTT. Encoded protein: CASSSPGGTDTQYF.

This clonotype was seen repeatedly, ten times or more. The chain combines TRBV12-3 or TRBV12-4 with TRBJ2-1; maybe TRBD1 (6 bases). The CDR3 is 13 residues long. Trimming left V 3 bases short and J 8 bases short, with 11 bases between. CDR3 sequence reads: CASSFQGRDEQFF. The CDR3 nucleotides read TGTGCCAGCAGTTTTCAGGGGAGAGATGAGCAGTTCTTC.

CDR3 amino acids: CSAPPSLADYEQYF. In DNA form, the CDR3 reads TGCAGTGCTCCCCCAAGTCTAGCAGACTACGAGCAGTACTTC. This rearrangement joins TRBV20-1 to TRBJ2-7, with D possibly TRBD2 on 5 matching bases. Germline loops: CDR1 DFQATT, CDR2 SNEGSKA (reference sequence). CDR3 length: 14 residues. V was pared by 5 bases and J by 3 bases, with 17 bases between.

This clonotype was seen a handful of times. The CDR3 loop reads CSASSGARTYEQYF. The CDR3 nucleotides are TGCAGTGCTAGTTCTGGGGCCCGAACCTACGAGCAGTACTTC. V gene TRBV20-1 combines with J gene TRBJ2-7; D perhaps matches TRBD1 (5 bases). V lost 3 bases and J lost 2, with 14 bases in between. Germline V CDR1 and CDR2: DFQATT, SNEGSKA (reference sequence). This CDR3 spans 14 amino acids.

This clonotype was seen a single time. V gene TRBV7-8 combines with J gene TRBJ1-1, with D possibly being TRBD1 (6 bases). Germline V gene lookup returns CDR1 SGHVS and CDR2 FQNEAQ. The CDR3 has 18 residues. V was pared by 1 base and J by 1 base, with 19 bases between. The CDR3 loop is CASSLVYGRRGPNTEAFF. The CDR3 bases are TGTGCCAGCAGCTTAGTTTACGGCCGCAGGGGACCGAACACTGAAGCTTTCTTT.

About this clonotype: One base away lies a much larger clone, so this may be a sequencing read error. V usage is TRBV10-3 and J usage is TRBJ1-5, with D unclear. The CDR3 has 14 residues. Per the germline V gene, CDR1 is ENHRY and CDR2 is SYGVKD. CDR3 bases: TGTGCCATCAGTAGCGGGGTTAGCAATCAGCCCCGGCATTTT. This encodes CAISSGVSNQPRHF.

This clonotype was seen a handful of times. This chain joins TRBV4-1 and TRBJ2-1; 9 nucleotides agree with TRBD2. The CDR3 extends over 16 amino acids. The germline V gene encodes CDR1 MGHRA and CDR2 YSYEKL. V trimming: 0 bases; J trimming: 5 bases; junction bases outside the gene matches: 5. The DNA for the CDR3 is TGCGCCAGCAGCCAAGATCAGGGACTAGCTCACAATGAGCAGTTCTTC. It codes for CASSQDQGLAHNEQFF.

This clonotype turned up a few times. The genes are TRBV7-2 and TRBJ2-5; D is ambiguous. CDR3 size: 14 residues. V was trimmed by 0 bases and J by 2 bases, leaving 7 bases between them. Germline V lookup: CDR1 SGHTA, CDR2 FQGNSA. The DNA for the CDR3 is TGTGCCAGCAGCTTAGCGATAGGTCAAGAGACCCAGTACTTC. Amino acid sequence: CASSLAIGQETQYF.

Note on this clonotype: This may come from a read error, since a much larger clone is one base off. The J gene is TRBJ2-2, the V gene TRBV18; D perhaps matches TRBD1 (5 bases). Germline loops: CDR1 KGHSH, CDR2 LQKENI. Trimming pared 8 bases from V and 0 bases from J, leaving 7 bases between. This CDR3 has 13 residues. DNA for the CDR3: TGTGCCAGCAGGGGTGCGAACACCGGGGAGCTGTTTTTT. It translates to CASRGANTGELFF.

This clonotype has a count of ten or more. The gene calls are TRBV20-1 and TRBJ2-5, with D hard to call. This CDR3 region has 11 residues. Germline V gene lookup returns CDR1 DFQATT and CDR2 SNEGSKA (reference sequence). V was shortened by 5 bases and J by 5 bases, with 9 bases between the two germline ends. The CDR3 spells CSAPMGETQYF. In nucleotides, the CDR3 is TGCAGTGCTCCAATGGGGGAGACCCAGTACTTC.

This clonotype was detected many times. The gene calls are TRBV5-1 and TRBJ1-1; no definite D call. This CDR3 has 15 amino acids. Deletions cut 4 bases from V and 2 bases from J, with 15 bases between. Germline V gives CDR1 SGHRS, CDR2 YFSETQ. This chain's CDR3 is CASSPPVVGNTEAFF. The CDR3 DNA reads TGCGCCAGCAGCCCCCCAGTAGTAGGAAACACTGAAGCTTTCTTT.

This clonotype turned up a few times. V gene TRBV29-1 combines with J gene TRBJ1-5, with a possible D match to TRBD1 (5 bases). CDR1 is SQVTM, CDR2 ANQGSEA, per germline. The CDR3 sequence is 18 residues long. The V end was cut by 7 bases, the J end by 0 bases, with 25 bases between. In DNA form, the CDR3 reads TGCAGCGAGGTGACAGTTTGGCACTATCTCCGTAGCAATCAGCCCCAGCATTTT. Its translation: CSEVTVWHYLRSNQPQHF.

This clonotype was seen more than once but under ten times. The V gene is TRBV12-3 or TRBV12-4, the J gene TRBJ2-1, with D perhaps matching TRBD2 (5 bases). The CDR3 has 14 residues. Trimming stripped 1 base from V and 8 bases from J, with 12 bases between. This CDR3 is CASSLGGPVDEQFF. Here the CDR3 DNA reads TGTGCCAGCAGTTTAGGCGGGCCGGTGGATGAGCAGTTCTTC.

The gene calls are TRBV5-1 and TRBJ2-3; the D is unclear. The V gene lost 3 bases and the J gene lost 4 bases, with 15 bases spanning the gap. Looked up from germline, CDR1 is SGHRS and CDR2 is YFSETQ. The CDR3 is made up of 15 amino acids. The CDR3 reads CASSWAASSADTQYF. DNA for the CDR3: TGCGCCAGCAGCTGGGCAGCGAGTTCCGCAGATACGCAGTATTTT.

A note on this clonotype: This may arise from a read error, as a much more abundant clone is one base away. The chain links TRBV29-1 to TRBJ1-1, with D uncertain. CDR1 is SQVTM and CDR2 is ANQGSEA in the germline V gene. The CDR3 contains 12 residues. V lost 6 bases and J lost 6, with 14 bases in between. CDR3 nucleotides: TGCAGCGTCTCGGACCTAAGGGCTGAAGCTTTCTTT. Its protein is CSVSDLRAEAFF.

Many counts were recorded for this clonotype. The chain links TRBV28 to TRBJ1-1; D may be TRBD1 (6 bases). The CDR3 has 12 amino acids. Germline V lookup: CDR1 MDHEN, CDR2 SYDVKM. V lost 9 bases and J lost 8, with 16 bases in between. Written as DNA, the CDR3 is TGTGCCAGTTCAAGGGGGGGACTAGAAGCTTTCTTT. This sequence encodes CASSRGGLEAFF.

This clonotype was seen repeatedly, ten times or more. Written as DNA, the CDR3 is TGCAGCGGAGGGACAGAAGAAAATAATTCACCCCTCCACTTT. Residues: CSGGTEENNSPLHF. The J gene is TRBJ1-6, the V gene TRBV29-1; 7 bases agree with TRBD1. From germline, CDR1 is SQVTM and CDR2 ANQGSEA. The CDR3 runs to 14 residues. The V segment lost 7 bases and the J segment 5 bases; nucleotides outside the gene matches: 8. Complete variable domain (other parts from reference TRBV29-1 and TRBJ1-6): SAVISQKPSRDICQRGTSLTIQCQVDSQVTMMFWYRQQPGQSLTLIATANQGSEATYESGFVIDKFPISRPNLTFSTLTVSNMSPEDSSIYLCSGGTEENNSPLHFGNGTRLTVT.

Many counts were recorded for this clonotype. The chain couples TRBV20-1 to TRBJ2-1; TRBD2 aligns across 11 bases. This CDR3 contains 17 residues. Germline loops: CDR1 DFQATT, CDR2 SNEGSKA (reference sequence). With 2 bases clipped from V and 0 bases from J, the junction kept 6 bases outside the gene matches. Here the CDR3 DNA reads TGCAGTGCTAGAAAACTAGCGGGAGCTTCCTCCTACAATGAGCAGTTCTTC. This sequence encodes CSARKLAGASSYNEQFF.

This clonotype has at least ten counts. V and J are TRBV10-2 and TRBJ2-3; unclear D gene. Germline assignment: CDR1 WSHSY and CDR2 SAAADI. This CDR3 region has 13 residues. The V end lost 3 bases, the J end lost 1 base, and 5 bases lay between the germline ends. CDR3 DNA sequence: TGCGCCAGCAGTGACACAGGCACAGATACGCAGTATTTT. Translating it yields CASSDTGTDTQYF.

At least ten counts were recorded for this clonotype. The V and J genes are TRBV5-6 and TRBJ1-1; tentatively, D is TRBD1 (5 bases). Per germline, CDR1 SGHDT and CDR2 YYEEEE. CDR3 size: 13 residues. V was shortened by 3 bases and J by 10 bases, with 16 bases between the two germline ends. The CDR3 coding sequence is TGTGCCAGCAGCTGGTTCCGGGGGGATATAGCTTTCTTT. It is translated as CASSWFRGDIAFF.